The clone carrying this T cell receptor (beta chain) was counted only a few times. As yet, its antigen is unknown. This entry is derived from a study of T cell responses to AZD1222 COVID-19 vaccine. The study's findings and limits: With dominance at 160-218 and 743-854, vaccine-associated CD4 TCRs spanned spike. Mostly white British, mostly female donors; authors suggested clonal diversity may be underestimated. Repertoires were collected only later (after the peak T cell response had occurred).

In germline, CDR1 is SEHNR, CDR2 FQNEAQ (reference sequence). The V gene lost 5 bases and the J gene lost 0 bases, with 10 bases spanning the gap. This CDR3 comprises 14 residues. Here immunoSEQ multiplex PCR was the method, and the copy in TCRdb shows in-frame clones only, minus some. The table shows 45,000 to 55,000 clones, with about 80% occurring only once. The sequence derives from an adult in good health. The J gene is TRBJ2-5, the V gene TRBV7-9; no firm D call. The specimen comprised peripheral blood, sampled on day 0 of AZD1222 vaccination. CDR3 DNA sequence: TGTGCCAGCAGCGAGGACGTCTACCAAGAGACCCAGTACTTC. Translating it yields CASSEDVYQETQYF. Using reference TRBV7-9 and TRBJ2-5 for the parts outside the CDR3, the full variable domain is DTGVSQNPRHKITKRGQNVTFRCDPISEHNRLYWYRQTLGQGPEFLTYFQNEAQLEKSRLLSDRFSAERPKGSFSTLEIQRTEQGDSAMYLCASSEDVYQETQYFGPGTRLLVL.